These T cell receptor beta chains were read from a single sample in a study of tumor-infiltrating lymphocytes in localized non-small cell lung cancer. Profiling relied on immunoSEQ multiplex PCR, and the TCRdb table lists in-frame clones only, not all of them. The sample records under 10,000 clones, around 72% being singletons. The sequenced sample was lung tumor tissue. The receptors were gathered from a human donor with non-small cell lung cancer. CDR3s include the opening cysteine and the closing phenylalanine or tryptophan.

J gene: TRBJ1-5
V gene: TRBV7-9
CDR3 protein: CASSFTGQGNQPQHF

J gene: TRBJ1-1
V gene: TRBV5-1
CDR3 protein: CASSPWTGGNTEAFF

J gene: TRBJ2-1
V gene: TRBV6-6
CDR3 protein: CASSYGGSSYNEQFF

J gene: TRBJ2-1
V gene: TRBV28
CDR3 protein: CASSLIRGGNQYNEQFF

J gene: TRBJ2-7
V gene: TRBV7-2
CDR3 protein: CASSLNRYEQYF

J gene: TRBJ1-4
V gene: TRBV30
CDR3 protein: CAWSADRVLGKLFF

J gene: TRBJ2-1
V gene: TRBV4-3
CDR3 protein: CASSQEGTVNEQFF

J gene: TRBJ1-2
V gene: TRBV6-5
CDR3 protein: CATRKVGYTF

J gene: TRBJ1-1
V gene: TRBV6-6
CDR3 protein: CASRSPGISTEAFF

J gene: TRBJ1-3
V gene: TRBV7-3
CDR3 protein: CASSLGETQSGNTIYF

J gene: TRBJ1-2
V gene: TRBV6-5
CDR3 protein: CASSYDRAPYGYTF

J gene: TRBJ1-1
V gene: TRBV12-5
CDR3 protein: CASGPQGQGNTEAFF

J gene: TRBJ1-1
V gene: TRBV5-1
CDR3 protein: CASSLVISRNTEAFF

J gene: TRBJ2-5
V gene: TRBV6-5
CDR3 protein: CASGDREETQYF

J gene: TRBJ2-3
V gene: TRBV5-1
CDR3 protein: CASSLRDTQNTDTQYF

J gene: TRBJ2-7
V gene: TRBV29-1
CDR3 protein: CSVDGVDTGIYEQYF

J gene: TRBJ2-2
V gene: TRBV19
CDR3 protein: CASSIRLAGGTTTGELFF

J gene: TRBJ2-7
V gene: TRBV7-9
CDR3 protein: CASSLATASYEQYF

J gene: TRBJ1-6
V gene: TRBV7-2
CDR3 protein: CASSLWGHTNSPLHF

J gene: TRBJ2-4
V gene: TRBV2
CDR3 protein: CASMFERGLAAKNIQYF

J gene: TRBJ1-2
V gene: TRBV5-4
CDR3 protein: CASSFLPGDNYGYTF

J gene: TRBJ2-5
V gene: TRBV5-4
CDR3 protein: CASSDGLAGGVGETQYF

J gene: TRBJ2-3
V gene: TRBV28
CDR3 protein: CASSGGGSDTQYF

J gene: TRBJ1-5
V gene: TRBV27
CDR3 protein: CASSLTNRQPQHF

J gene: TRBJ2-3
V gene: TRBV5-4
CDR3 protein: CASSPMGGRRTDTQYF

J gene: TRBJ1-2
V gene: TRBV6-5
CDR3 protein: CASSPLRPDGYGYTF

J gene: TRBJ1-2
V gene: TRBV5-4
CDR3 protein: CASSDRGGSGYTF

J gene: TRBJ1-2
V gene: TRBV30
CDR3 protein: CAWQPEGDYGYTF

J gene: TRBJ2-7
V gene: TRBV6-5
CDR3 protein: CASSYAGQGGYEQYF

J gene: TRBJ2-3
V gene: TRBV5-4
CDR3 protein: CASSLVTAAFGDTQYF

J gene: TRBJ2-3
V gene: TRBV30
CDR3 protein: CAWNGWGGDTDTQYF

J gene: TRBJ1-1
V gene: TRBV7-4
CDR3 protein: CASSPQAVGFEAFF

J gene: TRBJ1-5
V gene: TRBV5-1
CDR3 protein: CASSSGQNQPQHF

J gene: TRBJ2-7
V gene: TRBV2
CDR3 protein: CASTPPGQGIGEQYF

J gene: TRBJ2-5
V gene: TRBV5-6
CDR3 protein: CASSLLQETQYF

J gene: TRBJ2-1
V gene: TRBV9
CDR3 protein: CASSPRSSYNEQFF

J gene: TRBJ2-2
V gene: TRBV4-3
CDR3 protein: CASSQEGQGWNTGELFF

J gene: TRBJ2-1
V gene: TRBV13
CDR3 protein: CASSLKLGTKNEQFF

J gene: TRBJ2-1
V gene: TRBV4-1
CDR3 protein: CASSQDKMEAFYNEQFF

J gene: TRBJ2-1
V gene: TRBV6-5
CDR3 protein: CAVQPGTSGMNEQFF

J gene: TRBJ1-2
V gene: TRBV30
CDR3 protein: CAWSDHRGVGGYTF

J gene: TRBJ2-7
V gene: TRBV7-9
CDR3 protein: CASSMVGMDYEQYF

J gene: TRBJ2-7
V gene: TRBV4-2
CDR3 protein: CASSQRGQGAYEQYF

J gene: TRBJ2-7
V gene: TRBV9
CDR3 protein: CASSATGQGAYEQYF

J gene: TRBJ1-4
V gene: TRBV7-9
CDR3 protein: CATHRTTNEKLFF

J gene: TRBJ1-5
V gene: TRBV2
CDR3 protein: CASRGAPPLQPQHF